This TCR beta chain was identified during a study of yellow fever vaccine responses in identical twins. Each CDR3 protein gets one entry after TCRdb re-called the RT-PCR reads with MiXCR. Among approximately 3,000 distinct CDR3 sequences listed, roughly 87% were seen once. V was shortened by 10 bases and J by 2 bases, with 17 bases between the two germline ends. The CDR3 has 14 amino acids. Germline CDR1 SNHLY, CDR2 FYNNEI. Sequencing was performed on T cells from blood (PBMCs), unsorted or a sorted subset (not recorded which), taken before or after yellow fever vaccination (not recorded which). The J gene is TRBJ2-5, the V gene TRBV2; D is perhaps TRBD1 (6 bases). This clonotype was sampled from a woman aged 18 to 35 who received the yellow fever vaccine. The CDR3 region has the DNA TGTGCCATCATAATACAGGACAGTCAAGAGACCCAGTACTTC. This sequence encodes CAIIIQDSQETQYF.